Listed here are 8 T cell receptor beta chains from one sample, sequenced in a study of cytomegalovirus exposure and HLA in healthy donors. Primers for the PCR totalled 60 Vbeta and 13 Jbeta. Only in-frame clones appear in the TCRdb table, and some are missing; sequencing was by immunoSEQ multiplex PCR. Of some 96,000 clones in the sample, about 76% are singletons; the top ten hold around 7%. The sequencing sample was made of PBMCs. Source of these receptors: a man in his forties in good health and CMV-seropositive.

The chain couples TRBV29-1 to TRBJ2-1, with D unclear. Germline lookup yields CDR1 SQVTM and CDR2 ANQGSEA. The CDR3 sequence is 11 residues long. Trimming removed 2 bases at V and 5 bases at J, with 4 bases between. CDR3 region: CSVELNNEQFF. Here the CDR3 DNA reads TGCAGCGTTGAATTAAACAATGAGCAGTTCTTC.

This sequence joins TRBV28 and TRBJ1-5; a weak D match, TRBD1 (5 bases). Per germline, CDR1 MDHEN and CDR2 SYDVKM. With 5 bases removed from V and 2 bases from J, the gap between germline ends came to 22 bases. The CDR3 loop spans 18 amino acids. CDR3 bases: TGTGCCAGCAGTCTCGAGGGGTCGGGGGTGTCGCGCAATCAGCCCCAGCATTTT. It codes for CASSLEGSGVSRNQPQHF.

This clone was seen a few times. This sequence joins TRBV7-6 and TRBJ2-7; D may be TRBD1 (5 bases). Trimming cost V 5 bases and J 2 bases, with 16 bases left between them. This CDR3 comprises 15 residues. In germline, CDR1 is SGHVS, CDR2 FNYEAQ. CDR3 bases: TGTGCCAGCAGCCCGACTTTCGACAGCGCCTACGAGCAGTACTTC. Its translation is CASSPTFDSAYEQYF.

The V call is TRBV7-2, the J call TRBJ2-7; 12 nucleotides match TRBD2. The CDR3 covers 14 residues. V shed 4 bases, J shed 4 bases, and the junction held 2 bases outside the gene matches. The germline V gene has CDR1 SGHTA and CDR2 FQGNSA. CDR3 sequence (DNA): TGTGCCAGCAGCTCGACTAGCGGGAGTTACGAGCAGTACTTC. It yields the protein CASSSTSGSYEQYF.

The chain combines TRBV5-1 with TRBJ2-7, with TRBD1 matching over 10 bases. The germline V gene has CDR1 SGHRS and CDR2 YFSETQ. CDR3 length equals 15 residues. The J segment lost 3 bases and the V segment lost 4 bases, leaving 7 bases of the junction unmatched. Written as DNA, the CDR3 is TGCGCCAGCAGCCCCGGCGGGACAGGGGTCTACGAGCAGTACTTC. It specifies CASSPGGTGVYEQYF.

The gene calls are TRBV2 and TRBJ2-3; weak D call: TRBD2 (5 bases). Germline V CDR1 and CDR2: SNHLY, FYNNEI. The CDR3 runs to 15 residues. The V end was cut by 3 bases, the J end by 2 bases, with 12 bases between. The CDR3: CASSEGLRVTDTQYF. The CDR3 DNA follows: TGTGCCAGCAGTGAGGGTCTGAGGGTCACAGATACGCAGTATTTT. The variable domain in full, with the rest retrieved from reference TRBV2 and TRBJ2-3, is EPEVTQTPSHQVTQMGQEVILRCVPISNHLYFYWYRQILGQKVEFLVSFYNNEISEKSEIFDDQFSVERPDGSNFTLKIRSTKLEDSAMYFCASSEGLRVTDTQYFGPGTRLTVL.

The chain uses TRBV19 and TRBJ1-2; possibly TRBD1 for D (5 bases). The CDR3 length is 16 residues. Trimming left V 6 bases short and J 2 bases short, with 19 bases between. Germline lookup yields CDR1 LNHDA and CDR2 SQIVND (reference sequence). CDR3 in DNA: TGTGCCAGTAGAACTGGATCTTCGGAGGGGAACTATGGCTACACCTTC. Protein: CASRTGSSEGNYGYTF.

This clone appeared a few times. V and J are TRBV18 and TRBJ1-2, with D possibly being TRBD1 (6 bases). The CDR3 covers 11 residues. V shed 5 bases and J shed 7 bases, with 8 bases lying between them. The germline gives CDR1 KGHSH, CDR2 LQKENI. CDR3 in amino acids: CASSSGVGYTF. Written as DNA, the CDR3 is TGTGCCAGCTCATCAGGGGTTGGCTACACCTTC.